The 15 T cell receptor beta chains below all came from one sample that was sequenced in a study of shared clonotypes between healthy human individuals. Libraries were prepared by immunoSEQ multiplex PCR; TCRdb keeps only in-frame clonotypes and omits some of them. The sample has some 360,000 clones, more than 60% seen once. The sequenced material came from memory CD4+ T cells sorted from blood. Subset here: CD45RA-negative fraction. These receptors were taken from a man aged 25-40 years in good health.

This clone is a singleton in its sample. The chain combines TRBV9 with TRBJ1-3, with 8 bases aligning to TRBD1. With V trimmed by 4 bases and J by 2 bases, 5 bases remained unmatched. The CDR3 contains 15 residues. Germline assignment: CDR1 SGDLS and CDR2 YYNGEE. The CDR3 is CASSLSGGTGNTIYF. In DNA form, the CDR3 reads TGTGCCAGCAGCTTGTCAGGGGGCACTGGAAACACCATATATTTT.

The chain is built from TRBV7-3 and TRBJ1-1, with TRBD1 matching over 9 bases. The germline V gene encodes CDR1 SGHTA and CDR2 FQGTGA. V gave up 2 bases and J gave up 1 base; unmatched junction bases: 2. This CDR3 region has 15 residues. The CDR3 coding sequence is TGTGCCAGCAGCTTATTGGGACAGGGGAACACTGAAGCTTTCTTT. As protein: CASSLLGQGNTEAFF.

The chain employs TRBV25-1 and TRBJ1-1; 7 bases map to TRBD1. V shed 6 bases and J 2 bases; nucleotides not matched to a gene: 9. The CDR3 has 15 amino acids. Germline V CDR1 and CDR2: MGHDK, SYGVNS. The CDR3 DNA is TGTGCCAGCAGAGAGACAGGGCTTGGAAACACTGAAGCTTTCTTT. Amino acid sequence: CASRETGLGNTEAFF. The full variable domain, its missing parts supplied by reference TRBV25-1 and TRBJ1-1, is EADIYQTPRYLVIGTGKKITLECSQTMGHDKMYWYQQDPGMELHLIHYSYGVNSTEKGDLSSESTVSRIRTEHFPLTLESARPSHTSQYLCASRETGLGNTEAFFGQGTRLTVV.

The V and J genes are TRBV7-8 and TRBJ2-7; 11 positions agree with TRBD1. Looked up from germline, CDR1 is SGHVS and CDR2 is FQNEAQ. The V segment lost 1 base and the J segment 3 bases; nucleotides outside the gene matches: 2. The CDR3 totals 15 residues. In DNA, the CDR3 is TGTGCCAGCAGCTTAGTGGGACAGGGGGGCTACGAGCAGTACTTC. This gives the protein CASSLVGQGGYEQYF.

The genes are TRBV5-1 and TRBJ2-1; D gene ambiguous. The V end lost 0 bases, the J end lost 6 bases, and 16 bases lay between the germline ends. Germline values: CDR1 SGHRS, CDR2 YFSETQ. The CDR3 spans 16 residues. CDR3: CASSLAFGDVSNEQFF. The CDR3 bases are TGCGCCAGCAGCTTGGCCTTCGGAGATGTTAGCAATGAGCAGTTCTTC.

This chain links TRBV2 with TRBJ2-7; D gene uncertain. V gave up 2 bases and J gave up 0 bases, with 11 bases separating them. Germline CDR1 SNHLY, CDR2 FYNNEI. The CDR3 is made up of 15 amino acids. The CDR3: CASSELLVISYEQYF. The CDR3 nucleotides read TGTGCCAGCAGTGAACTACTCGTGATCTCCTACGAGCAGTACTTC.

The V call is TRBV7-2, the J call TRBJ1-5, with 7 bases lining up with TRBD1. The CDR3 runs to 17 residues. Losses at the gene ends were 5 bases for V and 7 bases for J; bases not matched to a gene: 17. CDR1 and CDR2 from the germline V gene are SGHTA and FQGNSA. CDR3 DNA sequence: TGTGCCAGCAGCCCTTTTGGGGGCAGGGGGTTTTGGCAGCCCCAGCATTTT. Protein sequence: CASSPFGGRGFWQPQHF. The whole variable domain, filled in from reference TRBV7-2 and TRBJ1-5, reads GAGVSQSPSNKVTEKGKDVELRCDPISGHTALYWYRQSLGQGLEFLIYFQGNSAPDKSGLPSDRFSAERTGGSVSTLTIQRTQQEDSAVYLCASSPFGGRGFWQPQHFGDGTRLSIL.

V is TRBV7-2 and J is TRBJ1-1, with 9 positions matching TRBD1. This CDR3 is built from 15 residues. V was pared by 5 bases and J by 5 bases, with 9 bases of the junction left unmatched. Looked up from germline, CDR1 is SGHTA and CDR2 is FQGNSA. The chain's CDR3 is CASSLSIGTGTEAFF. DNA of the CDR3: TGTGCCAGCAGCCTGTCAATCGGGACAGGGACTGAAGCTTTCTTT.

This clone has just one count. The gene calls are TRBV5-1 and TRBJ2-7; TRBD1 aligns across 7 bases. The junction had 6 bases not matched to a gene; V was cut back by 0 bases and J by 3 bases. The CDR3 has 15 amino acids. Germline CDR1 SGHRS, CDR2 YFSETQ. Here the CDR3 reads CASSLDRDRNYEQYF. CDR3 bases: TGCGCCAGCAGCTTGGACCGGGACAGAAACTACGAGCAGTACTTC.

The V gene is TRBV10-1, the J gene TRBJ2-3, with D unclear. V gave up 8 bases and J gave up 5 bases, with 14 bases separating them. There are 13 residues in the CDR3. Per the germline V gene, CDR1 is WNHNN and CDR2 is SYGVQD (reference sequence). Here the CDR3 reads CASARKARDTQYF. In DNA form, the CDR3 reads TGCGCCAGCGCGAGGAAGGCACGAGATACGCAGTATTTT.

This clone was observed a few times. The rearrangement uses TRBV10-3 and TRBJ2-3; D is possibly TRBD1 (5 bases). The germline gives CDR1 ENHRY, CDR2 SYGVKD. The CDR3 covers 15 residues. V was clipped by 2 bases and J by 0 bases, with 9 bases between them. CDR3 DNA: TGTGCCATCAGTGAGGGCAGGGCAAGCACAGATACGCAGTATTTT. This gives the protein CAISEGRASTDTQYF.

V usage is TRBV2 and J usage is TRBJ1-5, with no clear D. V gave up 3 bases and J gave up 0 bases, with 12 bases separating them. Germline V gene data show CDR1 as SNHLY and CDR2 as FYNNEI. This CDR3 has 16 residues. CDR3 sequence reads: CASSDFRLNSNQPQHF. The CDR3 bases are TGTGCCAGCAGTGACTTCAGGTTAAATAGCAATCAGCCCCAGCATTTT.

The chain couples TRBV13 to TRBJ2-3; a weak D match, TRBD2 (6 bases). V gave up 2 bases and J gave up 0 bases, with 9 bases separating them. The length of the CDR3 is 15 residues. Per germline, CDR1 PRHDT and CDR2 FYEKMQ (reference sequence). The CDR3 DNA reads TGTGCCAGCAGCTTAAGGAGCGGGAGCACAGATACGCAGTATTTT. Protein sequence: CASSLRSGSTDTQYF. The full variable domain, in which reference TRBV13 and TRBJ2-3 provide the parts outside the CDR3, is AAGVIQSPRHLIKEKRETATLKCYPIPRHDTVYWYQQGPGQDPQFLISFYEKMQSDKGSIPDRFSAQQFSDYHSELNMSSLELGDSALYFCASSLRSGSTDTQYFGPGTRLTVL.

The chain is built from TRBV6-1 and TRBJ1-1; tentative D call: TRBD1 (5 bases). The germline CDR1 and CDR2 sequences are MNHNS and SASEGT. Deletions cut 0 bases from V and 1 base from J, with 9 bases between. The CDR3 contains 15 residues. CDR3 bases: TGTGCCAGCAGTGAAGCGCCGGGGACGAACACTGAAGCTTTCTTT. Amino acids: CASSEAPGTNTEAFF.

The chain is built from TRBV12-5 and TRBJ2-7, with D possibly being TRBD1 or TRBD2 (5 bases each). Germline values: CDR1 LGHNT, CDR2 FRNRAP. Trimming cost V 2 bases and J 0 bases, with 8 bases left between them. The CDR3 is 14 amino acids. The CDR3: CASGLRDHSYEQYF. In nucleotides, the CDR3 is TGTGCTAGTGGTTTGAGGGACCACTCCTACGAGCAGTACTTC.